The present TCR beta chain was sequenced within a study of cytomegalovirus exposure and HLA in healthy donors. General observations from the study: Earlier findings revealed that most TCR beta V segments proved productive either about 87% or about 30% of the time. Roughly uniform sequencing depth across donors was assumed, possibly incorrectly. Analyzed later, most CMV-associated TCR beta chains appeared HLA-restricted. The study designated 150 or so TCR beta chains cytomegalovirus-associated.

The V and J ends lost 5 bases and 3 bases, in that order; junction bases with no gene match: 5. This CDR3 is 15 amino acids long. In germline, CDR1 is SEHNR, CDR2 FQNEAQ (reference sequence). In the PCR, 60 Vbeta and 13 Jbeta primers were used. TCRdb's table, derived via immunoSEQ multiplex PCR, lists solely in-frame clones and lacks some. Seen here are approximately 190,000 clones, more than 75% observed once, and the top ten hold about 3%. With respect to this clone: Its antigen is unknown.

Sequencing was carried out using PBMCs. The receptor comes from a man between 40 and 49 years old in good health and CMV-seropositive. This rearrangement joins TRBV7-9 to TRBJ1-5, with 9 nucleotides matching TRBD1. The CDR3 loop is CASSRQGGDNQPQHF. The CDR3 region has the DNA TGTGCCAGCAGCCGACAGGGGGGAGACAATCAGCCCCAGCATTTT.